A single sample gave rise to the 14 T cell receptor beta chains below, sequenced in a study of shared clonotypes between healthy human individuals. The table came from immunoSEQ multiplex PCR; TCRdb's copy has only in-frame clones and leaves some out. The profile shows millions of clones, just over 90% of them singletons. Source material: naive CD4+ T cells from PBMCs. The subset is: CD45RA+ positively selected. The receptors derive from a man younger than 35 in good health. Some clones in this sample may be carry-over from other donors' samples.

V and J are TRBV7-2 and TRBJ1-1, with TRBD1 identical over 8 bases. The CDR3 has 15 residues. In germline, CDR1 is SGHTA, CDR2 FQGNSA. V shed 4 bases, J shed 4 bases, and the junction held 8 bases outside the gene matches. CDR3 protein: CASSSLGQGFTEAFF. The CDR3 coding sequence is TGTGCCAGCAGCTCCCTCGGACAGGGATTCACTGAAGCTTTCTTT.

The chain combines TRBV2 with TRBJ2-7, with TRBD2 matching 8 bases. V trimming: 6 bases; J trimming: 3 bases; junction bases outside the gene matches: 19. The germline gives CDR1 SNHLY, CDR2 FYNNEI. This CDR3 has 18 residues. The chain's CDR3 is CASSLRRTGAGVSYEQYF. The CDR3 coding sequence is TGTGCCAGCAGCCTAAGGAGAACCGGAGCGGGAGTGAGCTACGAGCAGTACTTC.

On this clone: This CDR3 is also generated by other DNA sequences in the sample. The chain carries TRBV18 and TRBJ2-7, with TRBD2 matching over 7 bases. J was trimmed by 0 bases and V by 2 bases; bases with no gene match: 1. There are 14 residues in the CDR3. Germline CDR1 is KGHSH and CDR2 is LQKENI. CDR3 loop: CASSPSGISYEQYF. The CDR3 DNA follows: TGTGCCAGCTCACCAAGCGGGATCTCCTACGAGCAGTACTTC. Based on the CDR3 plus reference TRBV18 and TRBJ2-7, the full variable domain is NAGVMQNPRHLVRRRGQEARLRCSPMKGHSHVYWYRQLPEEGLKFMVYLQKENIIDESGMPKERFSAEFPKEGPSILRIQQVVRGDSAAYFCASSPSGISYEQYFGPGTRLTVT.

This rearrangement joins TRBV7-8 to TRBJ2-3, with 9 bases that match TRBD2. The junction had 7 bases not matched to a gene; V was cut back by 6 bases and J by 0 bases. CDR3 length: 16 residues. Germline loops: CDR1 SGHVS, CDR2 FQNEAQ. CDR3 nucleotide sequence: TGTGCCAGCAGTATACTAGCGGGCACCAGCACAGATACGCAGTATTTT. Its protein product is CASSILAGTSTDTQYF.

V usage is TRBV11-2 and J usage is TRBJ2-7; no clear D gene. The CDR3 runs 14 residues. Trimming pared 5 bases from V and 0 bases from J, leaving 11 bases between. Germline V lookup: CDR1 SGHAT, CDR2 FQNNGV. The CDR3 coding sequence is TGTGCCAGCAGCCCCGACTGGAGCTCCTACGAGCAGTACTTC. It codes for CASSPDWSSYEQYF.

This sequence joins TRBV28 and TRBJ2-5; D is unresolved. Trimming shortened V by 5 bases and J by 2 bases, and 9 bases separated the two germline ends. Germline CDR1 MDHEN, CDR2 SYDVKM. This CDR3 is built from 13 residues. CDR3 nucleotides: TGTGCCAGCAGTAATCTGGGTCAAGAGACCCAGTACTTC. This encodes CASSNLGQETQYF. The variable domain in full, with the rest retrieved from reference TRBV28 and TRBJ2-5, is DVKVTQSSRYLVKRTGEKVFLECVQDMDHENMFWYRQDPGLGLRLIYFSYDVKMKEKGDIPEGYSVSREKKERFSLILESASTNQTSMYLCASSNLGQETQYFGPGTRLLVL.

The chain joins TRBV9 to TRBJ2-2, with 7 bases that match TRBD2. Trimming at V came to 0 bases and at J to 0 bases, leaving 8 bases not matched to a gene. CDR3 length: 18 residues. CDR1 and CDR2 (germline): SGDLS, YYNGEE. CDR3 amino acids: CASSVGPGGPANTGELFF. The CDR3 DNA reads TGTGCCAGCAGCGTAGGGCCGGGAGGCCCCGCGAACACCGGGGAGCTGTTTTTT.

This sequence joins TRBV18 and TRBJ2-5; TRBD2 matches at 7 bases. The CDR3 sequence is 15 residues long. Losses at the gene ends were 5 bases for V and 0 bases for J; bases not matched to a gene: 6. Germline V gene lookup returns CDR1 KGHSH and CDR2 LQKENI. The CDR3 here is CASSSQREYQETQYF. In DNA form, the CDR3 reads TGTGCCAGCTCATCCCAGCGGGAATACCAAGAGACCCAGTACTTC.

The chain uses TRBV18 and TRBJ2-3, with 7 bases that match TRBD2. Germline CDR1 and CDR2: KGHSH and LQKENI. J gave up 0 bases and V 3 bases, and 3 bases lay outside the gene matches. This CDR3 region has 15 residues. CDR3 DNA sequence: TGTGCCAGCTCACCGACTAGCAGAAGCACAGATACGCAGTATTTT. This gives the protein CASSPTSRSTDTQYF.

The V gene is TRBV18, the J gene TRBJ2-5; D remains unclear. Trimming left V 6 bases short and J 1 base short, with 15 bases between. CDR1 is KGHSH and CDR2 is LQKENI in the germline V gene. The CDR3 extends over 15 amino acids. CDR3 DNA: TGTGCCAGCTCGCGCTTCTCTGCGGCCCAAGAGACCCAGTACTTC. This gives the protein CASSRFSAAQETQYF.

The J gene is TRBJ1-3, the V gene TRBV7-2, with D tentatively TRBD1 (5 bases). CDR1 and CDR2 (germline): SGHTA, FQGNSA. V was pared by 5 bases and J by 0 bases, with 11 bases between. CDR3 size: 15 residues. The DNA of the CDR3 is TGTGCCAGCAGCCCTCGACAGCCCTCTGGAAACACCATATATTTT. Encoded protein: CASSPRQPSGNTIYF.

The rearrangement uses TRBV7-9 and TRBJ2-7; tentative D call: TRBD2 (5 bases). Germline lookup yields CDR1 SEHNR and CDR2 FQNEAQ (reference sequence). The CDR3 runs to 15 residues. V gave up 4 bases and J gave up 1 base, with 14 bases separating them. Here the CDR3 reads CASSSYYTRSYEQYF. CDR3 bases: TGTGCCAGCAGCTCGTACTATACTAGATCCTACGAGCAGTACTTC. Together with reference TRBV7-9 and TRBJ2-7, the CDR3 gives the full variable domain: DTGVSQNPRHKITKRGQNVTFRCDPISEHNRLYWYRQTLGQGPEFLTYFQNEAQLEKSRLLSDRFSAERPKGSFSTLEIQRTEQGDSAMYLCASSSYYTRSYEQYFGPGTRLTVT.

The chain recombines TRBV28 with TRBJ1-4; TRBD1 matches 8 bases. V shed 8 bases, J shed 5 bases, and the junction held 10 bases outside the gene matches. Germline V CDR1 and CDR2: MDHEN, SYDVKM. The CDR3 sequence is 15 residues long. The CDR3 is CASGSLRGQNEKLFF. In DNA form, the CDR3 reads TGTGCCAGCGGAAGCCTCAGGGGGCAGAATGAAAAACTGTTTTTT.

This chain connects TRBV18 to TRBJ2-7, with 10 bases aligning to TRBD1. V was clipped by 0 bases and J by 6 bases; unmatched bases: 5. This CDR3 is 15 amino acids long. Germline CDR1 KGHSH, CDR2 LQKENI. CDR3 coding DNA: TGTGCCAGCTCACCACCGGGACAGGGGTTGAGCGAGCAGTACTTC. Translated: CASSPPGQGLSEQYF.